This record concerns one T cell receptor (beta chain) sequence. Its antigen is unknown. Base qualities were left out, and no much larger clone turns up one base away. The CDR3 measures 15 amino acids from cysteine to phenylalanine. Only the CDR3 region is kept as DNA, spanning 45 bases read in frame from base 1. The junction carries 13 bases between V and J, which are trimmed by 3 bases and 2 bases respectively. The germline V gene encodes CDR1 SGHTA and CDR2 FQGNSA. CD8 naive samples were obtained by positive selection for CCR7 among CD45RO-negative cells, yielding a CD45RA+CCR7+ population from which TemRA cells were excluded. The donors were healthy, HIV-negative adults with no recently reported acute infections or vaccinations. Every donor was a Caucasian adult residing in Nashville, Tennessee, USA. Blood was obtained by leukapheresis, after which PBMCs were separated by Ficoll-Histopaque density gradient centrifugation and cryopreserved in liquid nitrogen vapor phase. Analytical flow cytometry was used to check the purity and quantity of every magnetically sorted T cell population. Genomic DNA was isolated from every sorted fraction and measured by UV absorbance on a Nanodrop 2000c.

This sample was included in a study of shared clonotypes between healthy human individuals (dated by TCRdb to about 2020). At the level of the whole study: The cohort comprised a couple of women and three men aged 18 to 49 years. For each donor, three plates each were used for CD4 naive and CD4 memory, two plates were used for CD8 naive, and one plate was used for CD8 memory. To estimate repertoire size and how much clonotypes are shared between individuals, the study performed deep sequencing of blood TCR repertoires from a few healthy adults. Libraries were prepared and TCR repertoires were sequenced by different laboratories using diverse techniques, in order to increase sequencing depth and limit assay-specific biases. Per donor, leukapheresis produced somewhere between about 0.8 and 9 billion PBMCs.

TCR CDR3 regions were amplified from genomic DNA by multiplex PCR using the deep immunoSEQ assay. Genomic DNA extracted from each cell subset was distributed evenly over all wells of several immunoSEQ 96-well plates, and each plate served as one replicate. Each replicate PCR for sorted subsets received about 0.2 ug genomic DNA, equal to roughly 29,000 T cell genomes. Purified libraries were quantified with a Qubit 3.0 fluorometer, sized on a Bioanalyzer 2100, and re-quantified with the KAPA Library Quantification kit. Every immunoSEQ 96-well plate was sequenced on a separate single-read 150-cycle Illumina NextSeq 550 flow cell. On the study's bioinformatics: Because the immunoSEQ output included only junctional sequences and no quality scores, the filtering could not be the same as the filtering used for full-length reads. To assign V/J genes and CDR3, sequences were annotated against IMGT germline references using PyIR, a Python wrapper for IgBLAST v1.9. Reads were removed for weak V/J assignments (E-value above 1e-6), missing CDR3, stop codons, out-of-frame junctions, or ambiguous translated residues. V3J clonotypes were defined as sequences sharing the same inferred V gene, J gene, and CDR3 amino acid sequence. To compute the percentage overlap between repertoires, the number of shared unique clonotypes was divided by the size of the smaller repertoire. RTK rarefaction, the Chao1 estimator, and Recon v2.1 estimates of unobserved clonotypes were used to assess repertoire richness. Generation probabilities were computed with OLGA for all TCRbeta clonotypes obtained by the gDNA method from several donors. TCRdb holds this immuneACCESS table with in-frame rearrangements only. Some clones are missing; in checked studies, unresolved V genes explain under half, and the rest has no known cause. That table supplies the V and J calls and clone size; D and trimming were determined from the DNA. The sample profile shows some 1,900,000 clones; about 95% of them were found once. Around 1.2% of the sample lies in the top ten.

What the work shows at the level of the full study, not this receptor alone: Incomplete sequencing was indicated by rarefaction of sorted-subset datasets, despite the large sequencing depth. Pairwise subsampling indicated that sequencing depth was expected to affect the degree of clonotype sharing among donors. Sharing across a few donors was observed for around 5% of naive CD4, around 3.5% of naive CD8, around 2.5% of memory CD4, and around 0.4% of memory CD8 clonotypes. Compared with non-shared clonotypes, the clonotypes found in all four sorted-subset donors had higher generation probabilities. Sampling was limited to blood, and TCR repertoires in tissue likely differ from TCR repertoires in blood. Larger estimated clonotype richness was generally found for naive subsets than for memory subsets. Because the study included only a small number of donors, the genetic and exposure-history diversity represented was limited.

The sequence joins TRBV7-2 to TRBJ1-2; the D gene remains uncertain. This TCR derives from a young man in good health. The material sequenced was naive CD8+ T cells sorted from blood. This specimen's cell subset or site label, per the study, means: CD45RA+CCR7+. The DNA reads TGTGCCAGCAGCTTTGGGGTAGAGACCAACTATGGCTACACCTTC. It encodes CASSFGVETNYGYTF.